These 20 T cell receptor beta chains were all obtained from the same sample, sequenced in a study of cytomegalovirus exposure and HLA in healthy donors. Produced via immunoSEQ multiplex PCR; TCRdb's table is partial and in-frame only. Among under 250,000 clones listed, roughly nine tenths were seen once. Sequencing input: PBMCs. These receptor sequences come from a man aged 18 to 29 in good health and CMV-seropositive.

The CDR3 loop reads CASSQGQNTGELFF. The CDR3 nucleotides read TGCGCCAGCAGCCAAGGACAGAACACCGGGGAGCTGTTTTTT. The V call is TRBV5-1, the J call TRBJ2-2; TRBD1 might be the D (5 bases). With 4 bases removed from V and 1 base from J, the gap between germline ends came to 8 bases. Germline lookup yields CDR1 SGHRS and CDR2 YFSETQ. The CDR3 loop spans 14 amino acids.

This rearrangement joins TRBV18 to TRBJ2-1; D uncertain. The CDR3 has 12 amino acids. From germline, CDR1 is KGHSH and CDR2 LQKENI. V was shortened by 3 bases and J by 8 bases, with 8 bases between the two germline ends. CDR3 residues: CASSPSSDEQFF. CDR3 bases: TGTGCCAGCTCACCCTCCTCGGATGAGCAGTTCTTC.

The chain couples TRBV18 to TRBJ1-4; tentatively, D is TRBD1 (5 bases). V lost 3 bases and J 4 bases, leaving 18 bases between the germline ends. The CDR3 has 17 amino acids. Germline V CDR1 and CDR2: KGHSH, LQKENI. Here the CDR3 DNA reads TGTGCCAGCTCACCGGGTCGGGGCGCTCGGAATAATGAAAAACTGTTTTTT. It is translated as CASSPGRGARNNEKLFF.

V usage is TRBV9 and J usage is TRBJ2-1; TRBD1 or TRBD2 may be the D gene (7 bases each). CDR1 and CDR2 (germline): SGDLS, YYNGEE. The CDR3 runs to 16 residues. V was cut by 4 bases and J by 6 bases, with 20 bases left in between. CDR3 residues: CASSLGGDSVLNEQFF. The CDR3 DNA reads TGTGCCAGCAGCTTAGGGGGGGACAGCGTACTCAATGAGCAGTTCTTC.

J is TRBJ2-5 and V is TRBV6-5; D unresolved. Trimming took off 7 bases at V and 2 bases at J, with 11 bases between the two ends. In germline, CDR1 is MNHEY, CDR2 SVGAGI. The CDR3 has 13 amino acids. CDR3 sequence reads: CASTQRAQETQYF. The CDR3 DNA sequence: TGTGCCAGCACCCAACGTGCACAAGAGACCCAGTACTTC.

The V gene is TRBV5-1, the J gene TRBJ2-7; tentative D call: TRBD2 (6 bases). From germline, CDR1 is SGHRS and CDR2 YFSETQ. The CDR3 is made up of 13 amino acids. Trimming shortened V by 2 bases and J by 6 bases, and 12 bases separated the two germline ends. The CDR3 reads CASSFLLASEQYF. DNA for the CDR3: TGCGCCAGCAGCTTCTTACTAGCAAGCGAGCAGTACTTC.

The rearrangement joins TRBV7-3 to TRBJ2-3; D unclear. Germline V gene data show CDR1 as SGHTA and CDR2 as FQGTGA. The length of the CDR3 is 14 residues. The V and J ends lost 5 bases and 6 bases respectively, with 15 bases between them. The CDR3 protein is CASSNRVISDTQYF. In DNA form, the CDR3 reads TGTGCCAGCAGCAACCGTGTTATTTCGGATACGCAGTATTTT.

The genes are TRBV29-1 and TRBJ2-1; D remains ambiguous. Germline V gene sequence: CDR1 SQVTM, CDR2 ANQGSEA. There are 15 residues in the CDR3. V shed 0 bases and J shed 1 base, with 10 bases lying between them. CDR3 region: CSVEEEWGSYNEQFF. The CDR3 region has the DNA TGCAGCGTTGAAGAGGAGTGGGGTTCCTACAATGAGCAGTTCTTC.

Comment on this clone: Other DNA sequences in the sample encode the same CDR3. This chain connects TRBV15 to TRBJ2-5; D is ambiguous. The CDR3 has 13 amino acids. The V end was cut by 1 base, the J end by 2 bases, with 5 bases between. The germline gives CDR1 LNHNV, CDR2 YYDKDF (reference sequence). This chain's CDR3 is CATSRGRQETQYF. The CDR3 DNA is TGTGCCACCAGCAGAGGGCGGCAAGAGACCCAGTACTTC.

The rearrangement links TRBV7-2 to TRBJ1-2; tentative D call: TRBD1 (5 bases). Trimming took off 2 bases at V and 4 bases at J, with 11 bases between the two ends. This CDR3 comprises 14 residues. Germline CDR1 and CDR2: SGHTA and FQGNSA. This chain's CDR3 is CASSLLTAGYGYTF. CDR3 in DNA: TGTGCCAGCAGCTTACTGACAGCAGGCTATGGCTACACCTTC.

The chain recombines TRBV27 with TRBJ2-7; D uncertain. Trimming took off 0 bases at V and 4 bases at J, with 7 bases between the two ends. Germline CDR1 MNHEY, CDR2 SMNVEV (reference sequence). This CDR3 has 13 amino acids. The CDR3 DNA is TGTGCCAGCAGTTTATCAGTCAGGTACGAGCAGTACTTC. Its translation is CASSLSVRYEQYF.

The rearrangement links TRBV14 to TRBJ2-5, with D maybe TRBD1 (5 bases). The germline V gene has CDR1 SGHDN and CDR2 FVKESK. The CDR3 has 16 residues. The V end was cut by 3 bases, the J end by 5 bases, with 19 bases between. As DNA, the CDR3 is TGTGCCAGCAGCCAGGGCGGCAGGGTACTTTCGGAGACCCAGTACTTC. Translated: CASSQGGRVLSETQYF. Filled out from reference TRBV14 and TRBJ2-5, the complete variable domain reads EAGVTQFPSHSVIEKGQTVTLRCDPISGHDNLYWYRRVMGKEIKFLLHFVKESKQDESGMPNNRFLAERTGGTYSTLKVQPAELEDSGVYFCASSQGGRVLSETQYFGPGTRLLVL.

J is TRBJ2-6 and V is TRBV27; D ambiguous. The V gene's germline CDR1 is MNHEY and CDR2 SMNVEV (reference sequence). The CDR3 has 15 residues. Trimming stripped 5 bases from V and 1 base from J, with 9 bases between. The chain's CDR3 is CASSPRGSGANVLTF. In nucleotides, the CDR3 is TGTGCCAGCAGTCCGAGAGGTTCTGGGGCCAACGTCCTGACTTTC.

The chain uses TRBV18 and TRBJ2-1; D possibly corresponds to TRBD2 (5 bases). The CDR3 extends over 15 amino acids. Between the trimmed V and J ends, which lost 5 bases and 2 bases, there was a span of 13 bases. Germline V CDR1 and CDR2: KGHSH, LQKENI. CDR3 residues: CASSESVGTYNEQFF. The CDR3 DNA reads as TGTGCCAGCTCAGAGAGCGTCGGGACCTACAATGAGCAGTTCTTC. The variable domain in full, with the rest retrieved from reference TRBV18 and TRBJ2-1, is NAGVMQNPRHLVRRRGQEARLRCSPMKGHSHVYWYRQLPEEGLKFMVYLQKENIIDESGMPKERFSAEFPKEGPSILRIQQVVRGDSAAYFCASSESVGTYNEQFFGPGTRLTVL.

This chain connects TRBV6-1 to TRBJ1-5, with TRBD1 identical over 7 bases. The CDR3 has 14 residues. Unmatched junction bases numbered 5, after V lost 3 bases and J lost 6 bases. Germline V lookup: CDR1 MNHNS, CDR2 SASEGT. The CDR3 sequence: CASSDGTESQPQHF. The CDR3 nucleotides are TGTGCCAGCAGTGACGGGACAGAAAGTCAGCCCCAGCATTTT.

The rearrangement links TRBV30 to TRBJ2-3, with 8 bases fitting TRBD2. Germline loops: CDR1 GTSNPN, CDR2 SVGIG (reference sequence). The CDR3 is made up of 11 amino acids. Unmatched junction bases numbered 6, after V lost 7 bases and J lost 9 bases. The CDR3 nucleotides read TGTGCCTCGAGGGGCGGGAGGACGCAGTATTTT. Translated: CASRGGRTQYF.

The gene calls are TRBV15 and TRBJ2-1; D perhaps matches TRBD1 (5 bases). Germline CDR1 and CDR2: LNHNV and YYDKDF (reference sequence). With 2 bases removed from V and 7 bases from J, the gap between germline ends came to 9 bases. The CDR3 has 13 residues. CDR3 bases: TGTGCCACCAGCAGATCATCAGGGAATGAGCAGTTCTTC. It yields the protein CATSRSSGNEQFF.

This rearrangement joins TRBV5-1 to TRBJ2-1; 10 nucleotides agree with TRBD1. The CDR3 loop spans 17 amino acids. Germline loops: CDR1 SGHRS, CDR2 YFSETQ. The V gene end was trimmed by 3 bases and the J gene end by 4 bases; junction bases not matched to a gene: 10. This CDR3 reads CASSWSSGQGHYNEQFF. DNA of the CDR3: TGCGCCAGCAGCTGGAGCTCGGGACAGGGGCATTACAATGAGCAGTTCTTC. The full variable domain, its missing parts supplied by reference TRBV5-1 and TRBJ2-1, is KAGVTQTPRYLIKTRGQQVTLSCSPISGHRSVSWYQQTPGQGLQFLFEYFSETQRNKGNFPGRFSGRQFSNSRSEMNVSTLELGDSALYLCASSWSSGQGHYNEQFFGPGTRLTVL.

This clone was counted a few times. This CDR3 reads CASKWTIHQPQHF. CDR3 DNA sequence: TGTGCCAGCAAATGGACCATTCATCAGCCCCAGCATTTT. The rearrangement joins TRBV28 to TRBJ1-5; D is undetermined. The length of the CDR3 is 13 residues. Germline V lookup: CDR1 MDHEN, CDR2 SYDVKM. V lost 7 bases to trimming and J lost 5 bases, with 12 bases between them.

J is TRBJ2-7 and V is TRBV19; unclear D gene. Between the trimmed V and J ends, which lost 2 bases and 3 bases, there was a span of 8 bases. The CDR3 spans 13 residues. Germline V gene lookup returns CDR1 LNHDA and CDR2 SQIVND (reference sequence). CDR3 sequence reads: CASSITPDYEQYF. In DNA, the CDR3 is TGTGCCAGTAGTATAACGCCGGACTACGAGCAGTACTTC.